One sample yielded the 2 T cell receptor beta chains listed below, sequenced in a study of blood T cell repertoires in COVID-19. TCRdb keeps only in-frame clones here, not all; method: immunoSEQ multiplex PCR. The sample has fewer than 45,000 clones; roughly 80% are singletons. The material sequenced was peripheral blood. The source is a man in his 70s with acute or convalescent COVID-19.

V is TRBV2 and J is TRBJ2-7; the D gene is possibly TRBD2 (6 bases). Germline values: CDR1 SNHLY, CDR2 FYNNEI. This CDR3 spans 14 amino acids. The V gene lost 4 bases and the J gene lost 1 base, with 11 bases spanning the gap. CDR3 sequence (DNA): TGTGCCAGCAGTGCGGGCGCGGGGTCCTACGAGCAGTACTTC. Residues: CASSAGAGSYEQYF.

About this clone itself: Other DNA sequences within the sample encode an identical CDR3. The chain uses TRBV7-9 and TRBJ1-1; D is undetermined. V shed 1 base and J shed 5 bases, with 8 bases lying between them. This CDR3 spans 13 amino acids. CDR1 and CDR2 (germline): SEHNR, FQNEAQ (reference sequence). This CDR3 is CASSLGGGTEAFF. The CDR3 DNA follows: TGTGCCAGCAGCTTAGGGGGAGGGACTGAAGCTTTCTTT.